Each of the 27 T cell receptor beta chains below was sequenced from the same sample in a study of blood T cell repertoires in COVID-19 (TCRdb year 2020). The receptor library was made with the immunoSEQ multiplex PCR assay. TCRdb limited this immuneACCESS table to in-frame rearrangements with V and J called. A share of clones is missing; checked studies link under half to unresolved V genes, and the rest is unexplained. Within this sample are 250,000 to 300,000 clones, with approximately 90% of them counted one time only. The ten most abundant clones make up over 2% of the sample. Input material: peripheral blood. These receptors were taken from a woman in her twenties or thirties with COVID-19, enrolled during active disease.

The chain combines TRBV5-1 with TRBJ2-7; no definite D call. From germline, CDR1 is SGHRS and CDR2 YFSETQ. V dropped 0 bases and J dropped 1 base, with 5 bases sitting between them. This CDR3 has 13 residues. The CDR3 DNA follows: TGCGCCAGCAGCTTGGAGAGATCCTACGAGCAGTACTTC. Translation gives CASSLERSYEQYF.

V and J are TRBV6-5 and TRBJ1-4, with 7 nucleotides matching TRBD1. The CDR3 is made up of 14 amino acids. With 9 bases clipped from V and 3 bases from J, the junction kept 7 bases outside the gene matches. Germline CDR1 and CDR2: MNHEY and SVGAGI. Here the CDR3 reads CASKGGTANEKLFF. The CDR3 bases are TGTGCCAGTAAAGGTGGGACAGCTAATGAAAAACTGTTTTTT.

V and J are TRBV10-1 and TRBJ1-1; TRBD1 matches 8 bases. V shed 3 bases and J 0 bases; nucleotides not matched to a gene: 6. In germline, CDR1 is WNHNN, CDR2 SYGVQD (reference sequence). CDR3 length equals 16 residues. The CDR3 region has the DNA TGCGCCAGCAGTGAAGGACAGGGCGGCCTGAACACTGAAGCTTTCTTT. Amino acid sequence: CASSEGQGGLNTEAFF.

The chain recombines TRBV3-1 (or the pseudogene TRBV3-2) with TRBJ1-1; weak D call: TRBD1 (6 bases). Trimming cost V 0 bases and J 10 bases, with 15 bases left between them. The germline V gene encodes CDR1 LGHDT and CDR2 YNNKEL (reference sequence). The CDR3 totals 14 residues. CDR3 in amino acids: CASSQDAGAKAAFF. Written as DNA, the CDR3 is TGTGCCAGCAGCCAAGATGCAGGGGCGAAAGCAGCTTTCTTT.

V gene TRBV18 combines with J gene TRBJ1-1, with TRBD1 identical over 8 bases. There are 16 residues in the CDR3. Germline values: CDR1 KGHSH, CDR2 LQKENI. V lost 2 bases, J lost 1 base, and 6 bases stayed unmatched. CDR3 amino acids: CASSPNPGQGNTEAFF. DNA for the CDR3: TGTGCCAGCTCACCAAATCCAGGACAGGGGAACACTGAAGCTTTCTTT. The full variable domain, in which reference TRBV18 and TRBJ1-1 provide the parts outside the CDR3, is NAGVMQNPRHLVRRRGQEARLRCSPMKGHSHVYWYRQLPEEGLKFMVYLQKENIIDESGMPKERFSAEFPKEGPSILRIQQVVRGDSAAYFCASSPNPGQGNTEAFFGQGTRLTVV.

This rearrangement joins TRBV5-1 to TRBJ2-1, with 10 nucleotides matching TRBD1. Germline V gene sequence: CDR1 SGHRS, CDR2 YFSETQ. The CDR3 totals 14 residues. The junction had 4 bases not matched to a gene; V was cut back by 3 bases and J by 7 bases. The CDR3 loop reads CASSWDRGGNEQFF. Written as DNA, the CDR3 is TGCGCCAGCAGCTGGGACAGGGGAGGGAATGAGCAGTTCTTC. Full variable domain (missing parts from reference TRBV5-1 and TRBJ2-1): KAGVTQTPRYLIKTRGQQVTLSCSPISGHRSVSWYQQTPGQGLQFLFEYFSETQRNKGNFPGRFSGRQFSNSRSEMNVSTLELGDSALYLCASSWDRGGNEQFFGPGTRLTVL.

The chain recombines TRBV27 with TRBJ2-4; TRBD2 matches at 9 bases. V shed 11 bases and J 0 bases; nucleotides not matched to a gene: 17. This CDR3 comprises 18 residues. Germline V gene data show CDR1 as MNHEY and CDR2 as SMNVEV (reference sequence). The CDR3 protein is CAALGPASGNIAKNIQYF. The CDR3 DNA reads as TGTGCCGCCCTGGGCCCGGCTAGCGGGAATATAGCCAAAAACATTCAGTACTTC.

This chain links TRBV13 with TRBJ1-2, with a possible D match to TRBD1 (5 bases). Germline V gene lookup returns CDR1 PRHDT and CDR2 FYEKMQ (reference sequence). The CDR3 runs to 15 residues. Trimming shortened V by 4 bases and J by 6 bases, and 18 bases separated the two germline ends. In DNA, the CDR3 is TGTGCCAGCAGCTCAGACTCCAGGTCGGGGGATGGCTACACCTTC. Protein: CASSSDSRSGDGYTF.

The chain recombines TRBV4-2 with TRBJ2-7, with TRBD2 matching 12 bases. Per germline, CDR1 LGHNA and CDR2 YNFKEQ. The CDR3 covers 16 residues. V gave up 1 base and J gave up 5 bases; unmatched junction bases: 6. CDR3 region: CASSQVKTSGSDEQYF. The CDR3 coding sequence is TGTGCCAGCAGCCAAGTCAAGACTAGCGGGAGCGACGAGCAGTACTTC.

This chain's CDR3 is CATSREQGLATEAFF. The CDR3, as DNA: TGTGCCACCAGCAGAGAGCAGGGTTTAGCCACTGAAGCTTTCTTT. The chain couples TRBV15 to TRBJ1-1, with D maybe TRBD1 (5 bases). This CDR3 spans 15 amino acids. V lost 0 bases and J 4 bases, leaving 12 bases between the germline ends. In germline, CDR1 is LNHNV, CDR2 YYDKDF (reference sequence).

V and J are TRBV3-1 (or the pseudogene TRBV3-2) and TRBJ2-1; D is ambiguous. The V end lost 2 bases, the J end lost 0 bases, and 8 bases lay between the germline ends. This CDR3 spans 15 amino acids. Per germline, CDR1 LGHDT and CDR2 YNNKEL (reference sequence). CDR3 DNA sequence: TGTGCCAGCAGCCAACGTCCAGACTCCTACAATGAGCAGTTCTTC. Translating gives CASSQRPDSYNEQFF.

This chain joins TRBV5-1 and TRBJ2-2; D call uncertain. V dropped 1 base and J dropped 0 bases, with 4 bases sitting between them. Germline V gene data show CDR1 as SGHRS and CDR2 as YFSETQ. The CDR3 contains 14 residues. The CDR3, as DNA: TGCGCCAGCAGCTTGCTAGCGAACACCGGGGAGCTGTTTTTT. Translation gives CASSLLANTGELFF.

The chain employs TRBV19 and TRBJ2-7, with TRBD1 identical over 8 bases. This CDR3 comprises 12 residues. V was pared by 7 bases and J by 5 bases, with 4 bases of the junction left unmatched. CDR1 LNHDA and CDR2 SQIVND come from the germline V gene (reference sequence). CDR3 sequence: CASTGQGHEQYF. In DNA, the CDR3 is TGTGCCAGTACCGGACAGGGCCACGAGCAGTACTTC.

The chain carries TRBV7-6 and TRBJ1-5, with D tentatively TRBD1 (5 bases). Germline V gives CDR1 SGHVS, CDR2 FNYEAQ. The CDR3 sequence is 13 residues long. V shed 4 bases and J shed 3 bases, with 7 bases lying between them. CDR3 residues: CASSSRDNQPQHF. DNA of the CDR3: TGTGCCAGCAGCTCCAGGGACAATCAGCCCCAGCATTTT. Looking up the rest from reference TRBV7-6 and TRBJ1-5 gives the full variable domain: GAGVSQSPRYKVTKRGQDVALRCDPISGHVSLYWYRQALGQGPEFLTYFNYEAQQDKSGLPNDRFSAERPEGSISTLTIQRTEQRDSAMYRCASSSRDNQPQHFGDGTRLSIL.

The chain has TRBV27 and TRBJ2-1; 11 nucleotides agree with TRBD2. From germline, CDR1 is MNHEY and CDR2 SMNVEV (reference sequence). The CDR3 spans 13 residues. V lost 4 bases and J lost 9; bases outside the gene matches: 2. CDR3 sequence reads: CASSWGLAAEQFF. The CDR3 DNA sequence: TGTGCCAGCAGTTGGGGACTAGCGGCTGAGCAGTTCTTC.

There are a few counts of this clone. The rearrangement joins TRBV6-1 to TRBJ2-3, with D possibly TRBD1 on 6 matching bases. Per germline, CDR1 MNHNS and CDR2 SASEGT. V lost 2 bases, J lost 8 bases, and 20 bases lay in between. The CDR3 length is 16 residues. CDR3 nucleotides: TGTGCCAGCAGTGAACCAGCTATCCAGGGGTTGGGTACGCAGTATTTT. Encoded protein: CASSEPAIQGLGTQYF.

In the case of this clone: The sample has other DNA sequences that encode this CDR3 too. V is TRBV5-1 and J is TRBJ2-5, with D unresolved. Germline V gene lookup returns CDR1 SGHRS and CDR2 YFSETQ. V gave up 0 bases and J gave up 2 bases, with 5 bases separating them. The CDR3 is 13 residues long. CDR3 in DNA: TGCGCCAGCAGCTTGGGAGGACAAGAGACCCAGTACTTC. Protein: CASSLGGQETQYF.

The rearrangement links TRBV5-1 to TRBJ1-6, with TRBD1 identical over 9 bases. Germline CDR1 and CDR2: SGHRS and YFSETQ. This CDR3 has 14 residues. J gave up 9 bases and V 3 bases, and 4 bases lay outside the gene matches. The CDR3 sequence: CASSWDRVGSPLHF. As DNA, the CDR3 is TGCGCCAGCAGCTGGGACAGGGTGGGTTCACCCCTCCACTTT.

The J gene is TRBJ2-5, the V gene TRBV11-2, with TRBD2 matching over 16 bases. V shed 5 bases and J 3 bases; nucleotides not matched to a gene: 6. The germline V gene encodes CDR1 SGHAT and CDR2 FQNNGV. The CDR3 extends over 17 amino acids. The CDR3 here is CASSRMGLAGGEETQYF. The CDR3 region has the DNA TGTGCCAGCAGCCGGATGGGACTAGCGGGAGGGGAAGAGACCCAGTACTTC.

The chain links TRBV28 to TRBJ1-2; TRBD1 matches at 9 bases. This CDR3 is 15 amino acids long. V shed 8 bases, J shed 1 base, and the junction held 8 bases outside the gene matches. Per germline, CDR1 MDHEN and CDR2 SYDVKM. The DNA for the CDR3 is TGTGCCAGCTTAGACAGGGGGTTTATTAACTATGGCTACACCTTC. Residues: CASLDRGFINYGYTF.

This rearrangement joins TRBV14 to TRBJ1-2, with 9 bases aligning to TRBD1. Germline CDR1 is SGHDN and CDR2 is FVKESK. The V and J ends lost 4 bases and 3 bases, in that order; junction bases with no gene match: 3. This CDR3 comprises 14 residues. DNA of the CDR3: TGTGCCAGCAGCCGAACAGGGGGCGACTATGGCTACACCTTC. This sequence encodes CASSRTGGDYGYTF.

The chain employs TRBV5-4 and TRBJ2-7; 8 nucleotides line up with TRBD2. The V and J ends lost 0 bases and 1 base, in that order; junction bases with no gene match: 6. Germline assignment: CDR1 SGHNT and CDR2 YYREEE (reference sequence). This CDR3 has 16 amino acids. CDR3 nucleotide sequence: TGTGCCAGCAGCTTGGGTAAGCGGGGGAGATCCTACGAGCAGTACTTC. Translating it yields CASSLGKRGRSYEQYF.

V gene TRBV18 combines with J gene TRBJ1-1; 7 bases fit TRBD1. Germline assignment: CDR1 KGHSH and CDR2 LQKENI. The CDR3 consists of 15 residues. V was clipped by 1 base and J by 8 bases; unmatched bases: 10. The CDR3, as DNA: TGTGCCAGCTCACCACTCACAGGGGCGGACGGCGAAGCTTTCTTT. Translated, it gives CASSPLTGADGEAFF.

V and J are TRBV3-1 (or the pseudogene TRBV3-2) and TRBJ1-1, with 11 bases matching TRBD1. V dropped 1 base and J dropped 2; count of bases not matched to a gene: 3. Germline CDR1 and CDR2: LGHDT and YNNKEL (reference sequence). The CDR3 contains 16 residues. The chain's CDR3 is CASSQGGTGGNTEAFF. The CDR3 nucleotides are TGTGCCAGCAGCCAAGGCGGGACAGGGGGAAACACTGAAGCTTTCTTT.

V and J are TRBV19 and TRBJ2-5, with D tentatively TRBD1 (5 bases). Trimming cost V 3 bases and J 3 bases, with 14 bases left between them. From germline, CDR1 is LNHDA and CDR2 SQIVND (reference sequence). The CDR3 has 15 amino acids. The CDR3 DNA follows: TGTGCCAGTAGTATTCAGGCCAGGGAAGAAGAGACCCAGTACTTC. As protein: CASSIQAREEETQYF. Variable domain in full (rest from reference TRBV19 and TRBJ2-5): DGGITQSPKYLFRKEGQNVTLSCEQNLNHDAMYWYRQDPGQGLRLIYYSQIVNDFQKGDIAEGYSVSREKKESFPLTVTSAQKNPTAFYLCASSIQAREEETQYFGPGTRLLVL.

The chain couples TRBV9 to TRBJ1-3; 7 bases are shared with TRBD1. The CDR3 is 19 amino acids. The germline CDR1 and CDR2 sequences are SGDLS and YYNGEE. V was pared by 4 bases and J by 0 bases, with 16 bases of the junction left unmatched. CDR3 residues: CASSPVPRTGGFSGNTIYF. The CDR3 DNA is TGTGCCAGCAGCCCCGTTCCCCGGACAGGAGGCTTCTCTGGAAACACCATATATTTT.

The rearrangement joins TRBV7-9 to TRBJ1-1; D perhaps matches TRBD1 (5 bases). CDR1 and CDR2 from the germline V gene are SEHNR and FQNEAQ (reference sequence). Trimming took off 5 bases at V and 0 bases at J, with 10 bases between the two ends. The CDR3 covers 14 residues. The CDR3 here is CASSPPGVNTEAFF. The CDR3 DNA sequence: TGTGCCAGCAGCCCCCCGGGGGTGAACACTGAAGCTTTCTTT.